One and the same sample provided the 19 T cell receptor beta chains below, sequenced in a study of shared clonotypes between healthy human individuals. This table comes from immunoSEQ multiplex PCR, and its TCRdb copy is limited to in-frame clones, with some not included. The sample holds some 2,000,000 clones, under 97% seen once. The specimen sequenced was naive CD4+ T cells sorted from blood. Specified subset: CD45RA+ positively selected. The source is a man between 18 and 35 years old in good health.

This chain links TRBV6-6 with TRBJ2-5; 9 bases are a match to TRBD2. The junction had 6 bases not matched to a gene; V was cut back by 2 bases and J by 5 bases. The CDR3 sequence is 15 residues long. Germline V gives CDR1 MNHNY, CDR2 SVGAGI (reference sequence). CDR3 in DNA: TGTGCCAGCAGTTACGATAGCGGGAGTGTCGAGACCCAGTACTTC. Residues: CASSYDSGSVETQYF.

The chain carries TRBV7-2 and TRBJ1-1; D is possibly TRBD1 (6 bases). The V end lost 5 bases, the J end lost 6 bases, and 16 bases lay between the germline ends. The germline gives CDR1 SGHTA, CDR2 FQGNSA. The CDR3 has 14 amino acids. This CDR3 is CASSTPGQMAEAFF. The CDR3 nucleotides read TGTGCCAGCAGCACGCCTGGACAGATGGCTGAAGCTTTCTTT.

The chain has TRBV28 and TRBJ1-5; tentatively, D is TRBD1 (6 bases). Germline lookup yields CDR1 MDHEN and CDR2 SYDVKM. V shed 9 bases and J shed 3 bases, with 18 bases lying between them. The CDR3 loop spans 15 amino acids. Written as DNA, the CDR3 is TGTGCCAGTTTCGGGGGACATTCCTCCAATCAGCCCCAGCATTTT. Amino acids: CASFGGHSSNQPQHF.

V and J are TRBV5-4 and TRBJ2-3; D call uncertain. Trimming stripped 7 bases from V and 5 bases from J, with 17 bases between. The CDR3 has 14 residues. Germline CDR1 is SGHNT and CDR2 is YYREEE (reference sequence). As DNA, the CDR3 is TGTGCCAGCTCTCGTTGGGCCGTAGTAGATACGCAGTATTTT. Residues: CASSRWAVVDTQYF.

The rearrangement links TRBV25-1 to TRBJ2-1; D uncertain. Germline values: CDR1 MGHDK, CDR2 SYGVNS. Trimming stripped 1 base from V and 5 bases from J, with 12 bases between. The CDR3 contains 15 residues. The CDR3 DNA follows: TGTGCCAGCAGTGAATGGGGTAGGGCAAACAATGAGCAGTTCTTC. As protein: CASSEWGRANNEQFF.

This chain links TRBV10-2 with TRBJ2-1; 10 nucleotides align to TRBD1. V lost 3 bases to trimming and J lost 10 bases; unmatched junction nucleotides: 9. Per germline, CDR1 WSHSY and CDR2 SAAADI. There are 15 residues in the CDR3. CDR3 sequence reads: CASSEDRGPEWEQFF. The CDR3 DNA reads as TGCGCCAGCAGTGAAGACAGGGGGCCGGAATGGGAGCAGTTCTTC.

This chain uses TRBV6-5 with TRBJ1-6; D remains unclear. The V end lost 0 bases, the J end lost 14 bases, and 20 bases lay between the germline ends. The germline gives CDR1 MNHEY, CDR2 SVGAGI. This CDR3 is built from 16 residues. The DNA of the CDR3 is TGTGCCAGCAGTTACTCTAGCGGGCAAGGAAGCGGATCCCTCCACTTT. As protein: CASSYSSGQGSGSLHF.

The rearrangement links TRBV10-3 to TRBJ2-7, with D possibly TRBD1 on 6 matching bases. Germline values: CDR1 ENHRY, CDR2 SYGVKD. The CDR3 sequence is 15 residues long. V was shortened by 0 bases and J by 0 bases, with 9 bases between the two germline ends. CDR3 loop: CAISESKDSSYEQYF. CDR3 DNA: TGTGCCATCAGTGAGTCCAAGGACAGCTCCTACGAGCAGTACTTC.

The chain combines TRBV6-5 with TRBJ2-3; 7 positions agree with TRBD1. Germline CDR1 reads MNHEY; CDR2 reads SVGAGI. The CDR3 loop spans 15 amino acids. The trim removed 2 bases at V and 7 bases at J, leaving 9 bases unmatched. Here the CDR3 reads CASSYDRARRNTQYF. The CDR3 coding sequence is TGTGCCAGCAGTTACGACAGGGCCCGTAGGAATACGCAGTATTTT.

This chain's CDR3 is CASSQDRQSSYEQYF. Here the CDR3 DNA reads TGCGCCAGCAGCCAAGATCGACAAAGCTCCTACGAGCAGTACTTC. This rearrangement joins TRBV4-1 to TRBJ2-7; D ambiguous. The V gene lost 0 bases and the J gene lost 0 bases, with 9 bases spanning the gap. This CDR3 contains 15 residues. Germline CDR1 is MGHRA and CDR2 is YSYEKL.

The rearrangement joins TRBV28 to TRBJ1-2, with a tentative D call TRBD1 (6 bases). V lost 10 bases to trimming and J lost 5 bases, with 26 bases between them. The CDR3 is 16 residues long. CDR1 is MDHEN, CDR2 SYDVKM, per germline. This CDR3 reads CATTGGSTGLRYGYTF. The CDR3 DNA is TGTGCCACCACGGGGGGGTCTACAGGGCTGAGGTATGGCTACACCTTC.

A note on this clone: At the DNA level, this CDR3 is encoded by other sequences in the same sample as well. This chain links TRBV9 with TRBJ2-7, with 7 bases that match TRBD1. This CDR3 is 14 amino acids long. Trimming took 4 bases from V and 0 from J; bases not matched to a gene: 4. Germline assignment: CDR1 SGDLS and CDR2 YYNGEE. CDR3 loop: CASSLRQGSYEQYF. The CDR3 DNA sequence: TGTGCCAGCAGCCTTCGACAGGGCTCCTACGAGCAGTACTTC. Full variable domain (missing parts from reference TRBV9 and TRBJ2-7): DSGVTQTPKHLITATGQRVTLRCSPRSGDLSVYWYQQSLDQGLQFLIQYYNGEERAKGNILERFSAQQFPDLHSELNLSSLELGDSALYFCASSLRQGSYEQYFGPGTRLTVT.

Details on this clone: Within the sample, other DNA sequences also encode this same CDR3. This chain uses TRBV5-1 with TRBJ2-1, with D possibly being TRBD2 (6 bases). Trimming took 4 bases from V and 3 from J, leaving 11 bases between them. The CDR3 runs to 14 residues. Germline values: CDR1 SGHRS, CDR2 YFSETQ. CDR3 in DNA: TGCGCCAGCAGCGGAGCGGGTGGCTACAATGAGCAGTTCTTC. This sequence encodes CASSGAGGYNEQFF.

The rearrangement links TRBV19 to TRBJ2-6, with D uncertain. Trimming took off 1 base at V and 0 bases at J, with 7 bases between the two ends. Germline V gene lookup returns CDR1 LNHDA and CDR2 SQIVND (reference sequence). CDR3 length: 16 amino acids. CDR3 sequence reads: CASSIAHYSGANVLTF. In DNA form, the CDR3 reads TGTGCCAGTAGTATAGCCCACTACTCTGGGGCCAACGTCCTGACTTTC.

The chain employs TRBV5-4 and TRBJ2-5, with 9 bases that match TRBD2. Germline-derived CDR1 and CDR2 are SGHNT and YYREEE (reference sequence). The length of the CDR3 is 16 residues. Trimming removed 3 bases from V and 4 bases from J; junction bases left unmatched: 10. The CDR3 DNA follows: TGTGCCAGCAGCTCAGAGCGGGGGGCAAACCCAGAGACCCAGTACTTC. As protein: CASSSERGANPETQYF.

The chain links TRBV11-2 to TRBJ2-5, with TRBD2 matching over 8 bases. The CDR3 length is 15 residues. Trimming cost V 2 bases and J 5 bases; bases outside gene matches: 7. The germline CDR1 and CDR2 sequences are SGHAT and FQNNGV. CDR3 DNA sequence: TGTGCCAGCAGCTTACTAGCGGGTTTTACTGAGACCCAGTACTTC. Translation gives CASSLLAGFTETQYF.

This sequence joins TRBV6-1 and TRBJ1-5; 8 nucleotides line up with TRBD1. From germline, CDR1 is MNHNS and CDR2 SASEGT. CDR3 size: 15 residues. With V trimmed by 7 bases and J by 0 bases, 5 bases remained unmatched. The CDR3 DNA follows: TGTGCCAGCACTATGACAGGGGATAGCAATCAGCCCCAGCATTTT. This sequence encodes CASTMTGDSNQPQHF.

J is TRBJ2-7 and V is TRBV7-9; perhaps TRBD1 as D (6 bases). The CDR3 is made up of 14 amino acids. Germline values: CDR1 SEHNR, CDR2 FQNEAQ (reference sequence). Trimming took 1 base from V and 4 from J, leaving 11 bases between them. In DNA form, the CDR3 reads TGTGCCAGCAGCTTAGGGGCTCAGGGGTACGAGCAGTACTTC. Amino acids: CASSLGAQGYEQYF.

V is TRBV5-4 and J is TRBJ1-4; 8 bases line up with TRBD1. Germline CDR1 reads SGHNT; CDR2 reads YYREEE (reference sequence). Losses at the gene ends were 4 bases for V and 0 bases for J; bases not matched to a gene: 2. The CDR3 sequence is 15 residues long. The CDR3 nucleotides read TGTGCCAGCAGCGACAGGGGCACAACTAATGAAAAACTGTTTTTT. Residues: CASSDRGTTNEKLFF.